This entry lists 6 T cell receptor beta chains sequenced from one sample in a study of Graves' ophthalmopathy and Graves' hyperthyroidism. Amplifying from RNA transcripts, the study obtained TCR beta CDR3 regions. HTBI primers served in a first-round RT-PCR, which a second-round multiplex PCR followed. Via MiXCR, TCRdb re-called the multiplex PCR reads, giving one row per CDR3 protein. The sample lists 450,000 to 600,000 distinct CDR3 sequences; under 40% were seen once. Sample: peripheral blood or thyroid tissue (not recorded which). Receptors originate from an adult man with Graves' hyperthyroidism.

The count of this clonotype is one. The rearrangement links TRBV15 to TRBJ1-2; 10 positions match TRBD1. The V segment lost 11 bases and the J segment 6 bases; nucleotides outside the gene matches: 6. Germline values: CDR1 LNHNV, CDR2 YYDKDF (reference sequence). The CDR3 has 12 residues. DNA for the CDR3: TGTGCCGCGGGACAGGGGCAAGATGGCTACACCTTC. Protein product: CAAGQGQDGYTF.

Many counts were recorded for this clonotype. The chain employs TRBV24-1 and TRBJ2-5; the D gene is possibly TRBD1 (6 bases). The V and J ends lost 4 bases and 1 base respectively, with 9 bases between them. Looked up from germline, CDR1 is KGHDR and CDR2 is SFDVKD. CDR3 size: 14 residues. The CDR3 nucleotides read TGTGCCACCAGTGAGACGGACAGCCAAGAGACCCAGTACTTC. Translation: CATSETDSQETQYF.

This clonotype was counted ten times or more. J is TRBJ2-7 and V is TRBV6-5, with TRBD1 matching over 11 bases. Germline lookup yields CDR1 MNHEY and CDR2 SVGAGI. Trimming cost V 10 bases and J 5 bases; bases outside gene matches: 13. The CDR3 loop spans 15 amino acids. The CDR3 coding sequence is TGTGCCAACAGAGCTGGGACAGGGGGGATGAACGAGCAGTACTTC. It encodes CANRAGTGGMNEQYF.

The CDR3 sequence is CASSSSTGGTEAFF. The CDR3 coding sequence is TGTGCCAGCAGCTCAAGTACAGGGGGCACTGAAGCTTTCTTT. V and J are TRBV5-4 and TRBJ1-1, with 8 bases identical to TRBD1. V lost 3 bases and J lost 4; bases outside the gene matches: 5. Per germline, CDR1 SGHNT and CDR2 YYREEE (reference sequence). This CDR3 spans 14 amino acids.

The chain uses TRBV2 and TRBJ1-1; TRBD1 matches at 10 bases. In germline, CDR1 is SNHLY, CDR2 FYNNEI. The CDR3 loop spans 17 amino acids. With V trimmed by 7 bases and J by 4 bases, 15 bases remained unmatched. In DNA form, the CDR3 reads TGTGCCAGCAACAGAAGGACAGGGGGACTAGTGAGCACTGAAGCTTTCTTT. The encoded protein is CASNRRTGGLVSTEAFF.

This clonotype appeared a few times. This chain joins TRBV27 and TRBJ1-1; TRBD1 matches 7 bases. Germline trimming cut 3 bases from V and 3 bases from J; bases unmatched to any gene: 1. In germline, CDR1 is MNHEY, CDR2 SMNVEV (reference sequence). The CDR3 contains 13 residues. In DNA form, the CDR3 reads TGTGCCAGCAGTTTGGACAGGCACACTGAAGCTTTCTTT. This sequence encodes CASSLDRHTEAFF.